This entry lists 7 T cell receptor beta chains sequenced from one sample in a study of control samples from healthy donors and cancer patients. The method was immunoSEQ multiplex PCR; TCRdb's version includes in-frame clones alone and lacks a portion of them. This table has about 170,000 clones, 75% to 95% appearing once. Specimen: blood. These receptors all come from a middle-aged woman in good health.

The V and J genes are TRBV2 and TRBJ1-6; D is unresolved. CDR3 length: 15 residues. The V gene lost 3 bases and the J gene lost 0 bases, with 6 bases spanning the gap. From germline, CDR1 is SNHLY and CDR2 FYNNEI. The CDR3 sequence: CASSDSSSYNSPLHF. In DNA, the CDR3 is TGTGCCAGCAGTGACAGTAGCTCCTATAATTCACCCCTCCACTTT.

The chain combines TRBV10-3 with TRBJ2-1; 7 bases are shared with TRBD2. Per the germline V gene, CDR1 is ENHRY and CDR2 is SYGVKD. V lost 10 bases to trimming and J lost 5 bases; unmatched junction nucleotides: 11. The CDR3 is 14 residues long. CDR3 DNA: TGTGCCACCTCCGGGCTAGCGGACCACAATGAGCAGTTCTTC. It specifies CATSGLADHNEQFF.

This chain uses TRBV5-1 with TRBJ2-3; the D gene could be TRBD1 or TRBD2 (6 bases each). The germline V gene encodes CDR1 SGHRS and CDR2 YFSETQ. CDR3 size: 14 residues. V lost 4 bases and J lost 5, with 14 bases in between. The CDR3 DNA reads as TGCGCCAGCAGCCCGACGGGGGCTCTAGATACGCAGTATTTT. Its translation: CASSPTGALDTQYF.

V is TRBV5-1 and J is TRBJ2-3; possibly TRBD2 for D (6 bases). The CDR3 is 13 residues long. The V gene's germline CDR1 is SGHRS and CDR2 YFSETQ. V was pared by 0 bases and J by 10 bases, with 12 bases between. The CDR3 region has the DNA TGCGCCAGCAGCTTGGCCAAGGACTATGCGCAGTATTTT. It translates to CASSLAKDYAQYF.

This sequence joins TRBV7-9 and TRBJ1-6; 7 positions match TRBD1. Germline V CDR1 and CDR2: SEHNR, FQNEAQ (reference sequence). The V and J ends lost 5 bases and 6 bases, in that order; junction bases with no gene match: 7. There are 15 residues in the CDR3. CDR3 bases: TGTGCCAGCAGCCGAACCGGGACAGTTAATTCACCCCTCCACTTT. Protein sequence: CASSRTGTVNSPLHF.

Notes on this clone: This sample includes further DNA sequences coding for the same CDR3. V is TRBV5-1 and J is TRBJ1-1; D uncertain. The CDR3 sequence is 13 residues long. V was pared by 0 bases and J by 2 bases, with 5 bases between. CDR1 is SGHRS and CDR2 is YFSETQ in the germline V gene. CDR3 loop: CASSLGPNTEAFF. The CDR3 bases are TGCGCCAGCAGCTTGGGGCCCAACACTGAAGCTTTCTTT.

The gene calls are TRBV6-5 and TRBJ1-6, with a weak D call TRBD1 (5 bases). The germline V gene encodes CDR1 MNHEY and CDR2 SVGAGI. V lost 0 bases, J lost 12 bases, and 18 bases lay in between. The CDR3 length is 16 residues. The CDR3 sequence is CASSYSSIGGGLPLHF. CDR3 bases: TGTGCCAGCAGTTACTCGAGTATCGGGGGAGGGTTACCCCTCCACTTT.